These 5 T cell receptor beta chains were sequenced from one sample in a study of ipilimumab plus nivolumab after autologous stem cell transplantation. Produced via immunoSEQ multiplex PCR; TCRdb's table is partial and in-frame only. Of some 17,000 clones listed, roughly 70% are singletons. The sample was PBMCs, taken in a trial of ipilimumab plus nivolumab as post-transplant consolidation. These receptors came from a male donor with diffuse large B-cell lymphoma.

V is TRBV6-1 and J is TRBJ2-7; no firm D call. The CDR3 totals 15 residues. The germline CDR1 and CDR2 sequences are MNHNS and SASEGT. Trimming left V 2 bases short and J 0 bases short, with 11 bases between. The CDR3 loop is CASSEREGFSYEQYF. For the CDR3, the DNA is TGTGCCAGCAGTGAAAGGGAAGGTTTCTCCTACGAGCAGTACTTC.

In regard to this clone: Other DNA sequences in this sample translate to the same CDR3. This chain uses TRBV7-9 with TRBJ2-1; 8 bases are shared with TRBD2. J lost 9 bases, V lost 4 bases, and 5 bases had no gene match. Germline V lookup: CDR1 SEHNR, CDR2 FQNEAQ (reference sequence). This CDR3 is 13 amino acids long. For the CDR3, the DNA is TGTGCCAGCAGCTCGCTAAGCGGGAGTGAGCAGTTCTTC. Residues: CASSSLSGSEQFF.

The CDR3 DNA sequence: TGTGCCAGCAGTGAAGAGTTTCGGGAACTCGGAGAAAAACTGTTTTTT. Amino acid sequence: CASSEEFRELGEKLFF. The J gene is TRBJ1-4, the V gene TRBV6-1; no firm D call. The CDR3 consists of 16 residues. The V and J ends lost 1 base and 8 bases respectively, with 17 bases between them. Germline assignment: CDR1 MNHNS and CDR2 SASEGT.

CDR3 nucleotides: TGCGCCAGCAGCCAAGGACTTGCCTACGAGCAGTACTTC. This encodes CASSQGLAYEQYF. The chain carries TRBV4-1 and TRBJ2-7, with no clear D. The length of the CDR3 is 13 residues. Trimming removed 1 base at V and 2 bases at J, with 6 bases between. The germline V gene encodes CDR1 MGHRA and CDR2 YSYEKL.

The rearrangement links TRBV30 to TRBJ1-4; no reliable D call. This CDR3 contains 11 residues. Per germline, CDR1 GTSNPN and CDR2 SVGIG (reference sequence). Between the trimmed V and J ends, which lost 0 bases and 8 bases, there was a span of 4 bases. The CDR3 DNA is TGTGCCTGGAGTGTAGGGGAAAAACTGTTTTTT. Protein product: CAWSVGEKLFF.